This T cell receptor beta chain stems from a study of T cell responses to AZD1222 COVID-19 vaccine. Profiling relied on immunoSEQ multiplex PCR, and the TCRdb table lists in-frame clones only, not all of them. The table shows 150,000 or so clones, with about 91% occurring only once. Trimming pared 1 base from V and 5 bases from J, leaving 8 bases between. Germline V gives CDR1 GTSNPN, CDR2 SVGIG (reference sequence). The CDR3 length is 12 residues. V gene TRBV30 combines with J gene TRBJ1-2, with D unresolved. Material: peripheral blood, obtained 28 days after the second AZD1222 dose. The clonotype was recovered from an adult who received the AZD1222 COVID-19 vaccine. In nucleotides, the CDR3 is TGTGCCTGGAGTGGGGCGGATTATGGCTACACCTTC. Its translation is CAWSGADYGYTF.